Below, one TCR beta chain is given with its context. What it recognizes is unknown. Trimming removed 1 base at V and 0 bases at J, with 9 bases between. CDR1 SGHAT and CDR2 FQDESV come from the germline V gene (reference sequence). The CDR3 consists of 15 residues. Primed by a sample-barcoded 5' primer and a J-beta primer mix, a second PCR proceeded for about 6 to 12 cycles. Each CDR3 protein is one row after TCRdb ran MiXCR on the 5' RACE reads. This sample has about 290,000 distinct CDR3 sequences, with 25% to 30% found just once. The source of the sample is a study of blood T cells in healthy people across ages. General study findings and limits: More naive CD4+ cells and higher diversity were found in long-lived than in aged donors. Naive T cell percentage showed a strong correlation with the diversity of TCR beta.

Per-sample PBMC isolation yielded at least 6.5 million cells. This TCR came from a woman in her 70s in good health. Source material: blood. V is TRBV11-1 and J is TRBJ1-1; D call uncertain. The chain's CDR3 is CASSLEFAMNTEAFF. DNA for the CDR3: TGTGCCAGCAGCTTAGAGTTCGCAATGAACACTGAAGCTTTCTTT.